What follows is one TCR beta chain and its context. What it binds is not known. The record originates from a study of metastatic and nonmetastatic thyroid tumors. V was pared by 0 bases and J by 3 bases, with 6 bases of the junction left unmatched. Germline CDR1 is DFQATT and CDR2 is SNEGSKA (reference sequence). This CDR3 is 15 amino acids long. No treatment had been given to any patient before thyroid surgery. General study points: In both blood and tumor samples, TCR beta diversity was reported significantly higher for malignant than benign nodules.

Source study methods: Researchers built a distant-metastasis classifier for papillary thyroid cancer that drew on CDR3 differences across clinicopathological groups. TCRdb used MiXCR to call clones anew from the PCR reads. TCRdb, not the authors, supplied the V and J calls. The table shows under 25,000 clones, with 20% to 30% occurring only once. The chain combines TRBV20-1 with TRBJ2-5; 8 bases fit TRBD1. The clonotype comes from a male donor with papillary thyroid cancer or a benign thyroid nodule (not recorded which). Some clones in this sample may be carry-over from other donors' samples. Sequencing used blood. The CDR3 spells CSARDVQGAKETQYF. The DNA for the CDR3 is TGCAGTGCTAGAGATGTGCAGGGGGCCAAAGAGACCCAGTACTTC.